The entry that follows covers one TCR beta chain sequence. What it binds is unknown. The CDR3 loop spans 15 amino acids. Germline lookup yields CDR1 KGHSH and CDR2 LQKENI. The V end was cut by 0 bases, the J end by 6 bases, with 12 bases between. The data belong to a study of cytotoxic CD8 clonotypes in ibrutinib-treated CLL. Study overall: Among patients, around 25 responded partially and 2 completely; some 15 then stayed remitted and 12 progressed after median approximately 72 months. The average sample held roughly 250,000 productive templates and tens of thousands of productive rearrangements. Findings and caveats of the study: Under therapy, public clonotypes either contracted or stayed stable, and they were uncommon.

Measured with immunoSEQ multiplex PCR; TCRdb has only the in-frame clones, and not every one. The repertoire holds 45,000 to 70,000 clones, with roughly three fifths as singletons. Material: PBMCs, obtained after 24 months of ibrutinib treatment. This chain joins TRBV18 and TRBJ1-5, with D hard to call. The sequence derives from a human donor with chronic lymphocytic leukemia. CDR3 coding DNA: TGTGCCAGCTCACCACCGGGCGGGGAAGGTCAGCCCCAGCATTTT. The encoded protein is CASSPPGGEGQPQHF.